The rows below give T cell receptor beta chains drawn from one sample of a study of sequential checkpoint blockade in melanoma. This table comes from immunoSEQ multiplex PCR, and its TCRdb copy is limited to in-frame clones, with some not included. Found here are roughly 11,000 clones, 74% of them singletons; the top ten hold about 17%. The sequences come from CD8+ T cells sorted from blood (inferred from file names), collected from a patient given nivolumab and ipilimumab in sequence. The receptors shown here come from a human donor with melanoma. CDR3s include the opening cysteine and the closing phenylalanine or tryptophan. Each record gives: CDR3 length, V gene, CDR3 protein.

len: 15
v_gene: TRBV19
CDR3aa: CASSSFLGGADTQYF

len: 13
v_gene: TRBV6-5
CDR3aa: CASVTASNTEAFF

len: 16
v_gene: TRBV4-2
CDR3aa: CASSQVGTGERYGYTF

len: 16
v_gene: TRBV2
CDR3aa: CASKAGTSGDSYEQYF

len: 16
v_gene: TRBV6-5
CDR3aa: CASSYSPPGRRSEQFF

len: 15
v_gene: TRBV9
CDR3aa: CASSAGLAGGPLQFF

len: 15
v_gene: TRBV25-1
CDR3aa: CASSEYTGGVYGYTF

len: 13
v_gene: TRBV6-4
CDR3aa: CASSDTNTDTQYF

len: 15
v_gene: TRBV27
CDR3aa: CASSSDDRGHYEQYF

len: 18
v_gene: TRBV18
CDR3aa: CASSPRDRGHRTNEKLFF

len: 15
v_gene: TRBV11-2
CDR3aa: CASSLELVGARGYTF

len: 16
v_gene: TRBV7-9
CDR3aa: CASSLGGLPSGDTQYF

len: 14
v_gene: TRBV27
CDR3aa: CASSLSGQANTIYF

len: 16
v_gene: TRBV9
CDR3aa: CASSVGGGTSYNEQFF

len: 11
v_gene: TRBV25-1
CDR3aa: CASKQGTEAFF

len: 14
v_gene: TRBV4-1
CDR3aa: CASSQVGRNTEAFF

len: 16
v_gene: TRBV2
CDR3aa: CASSEFRTAGANVLTF

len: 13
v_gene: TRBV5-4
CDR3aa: CASSSGDDYGYTF